This T cell receptor (beta chain) derives from a study of T cells after yellow fever vaccination. Study-wide background: In the case of low-cell-number fractions, SMART-Seq v4 Ultra Low Input was used for preparation.

Ten or more counts support this clonotype. Its antigen is still unknown. With 2 bases removed from V and 10 bases from J, the gap between germline ends came to 9 bases. From germline, CDR1 is SQVTM and CDR2 ANQGSEA. The CDR3 sequence is 11 residues long. Production of TCR cDNA was by 5'RACE template switching, which also added a universal primer site and UMIs. TCRdb used MiXCR to reprocess the 5' RACE reads, holding one entry per CDR3 protein. The data hold 25,000 to 35,000 distinct CDR3 sequences, with approximately 4.7% observed a single time. The study, taken as a whole, reports: FACS-sorted repertoires could harbor abundant contaminating bulk-population clonotypes.

The material was CD8+ T cells sorted from PBMCs, obtained 5 days after the yellow fever booster vaccination. This rearrangement joins TRBV29-1 to TRBJ2-1, with a tentative D call TRBD1 (5 bases). This sequence was found in a man aged 25-45 years who received the YFV17D yellow fever vaccine. CDR3 loop: CSVERGREQFF. The CDR3 coding sequence is TGCAGCGTTGAAAGGGGTAGGGAGCAGTTCTTC.